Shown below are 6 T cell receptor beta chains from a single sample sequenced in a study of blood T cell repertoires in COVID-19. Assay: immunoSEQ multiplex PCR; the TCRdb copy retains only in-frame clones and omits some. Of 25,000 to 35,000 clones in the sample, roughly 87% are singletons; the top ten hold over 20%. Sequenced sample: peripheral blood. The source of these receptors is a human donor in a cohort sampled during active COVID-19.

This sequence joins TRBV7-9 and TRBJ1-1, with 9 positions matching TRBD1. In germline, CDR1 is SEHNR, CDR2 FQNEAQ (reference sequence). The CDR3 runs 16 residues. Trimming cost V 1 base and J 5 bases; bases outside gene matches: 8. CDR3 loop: CASSLVNRGRRTEAFF. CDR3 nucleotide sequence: TGTGCCAGCAGCTTAGTCAACAGGGGGCGGCGGACTGAAGCTTTCTTT.

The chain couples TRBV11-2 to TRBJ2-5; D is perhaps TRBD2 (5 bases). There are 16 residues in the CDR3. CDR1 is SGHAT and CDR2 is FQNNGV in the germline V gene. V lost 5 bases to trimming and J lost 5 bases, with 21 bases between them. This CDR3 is CASSAPILDPGETQYF. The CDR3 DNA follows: TGTGCCAGCAGCGCACCTATCTTGGACCCGGGGGAGACCCAGTACTTC.

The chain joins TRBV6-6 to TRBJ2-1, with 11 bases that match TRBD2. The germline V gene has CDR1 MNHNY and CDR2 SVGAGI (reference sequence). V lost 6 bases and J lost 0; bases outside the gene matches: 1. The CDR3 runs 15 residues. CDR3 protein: CASRGLAASYNEQFF. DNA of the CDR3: TGTGCCAGCAGGGGACTAGCGGCCTCCTACAATGAGCAGTTCTTC.

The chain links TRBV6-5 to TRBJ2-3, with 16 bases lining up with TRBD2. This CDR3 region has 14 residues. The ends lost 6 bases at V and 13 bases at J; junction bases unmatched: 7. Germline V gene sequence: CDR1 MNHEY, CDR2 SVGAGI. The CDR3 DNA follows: TGTGCCAGCAGAGGGACTAGCGGGGGGGCCGATGAGTATTTT. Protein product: CASRGTSGGADEYF.

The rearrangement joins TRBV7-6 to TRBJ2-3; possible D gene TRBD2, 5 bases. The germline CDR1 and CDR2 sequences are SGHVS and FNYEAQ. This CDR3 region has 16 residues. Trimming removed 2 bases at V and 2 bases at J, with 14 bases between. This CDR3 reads CASSLRPGWITDTQYF. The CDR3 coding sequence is TGTGCCAGCAGCTTAAGGCCGGGGTGGATCACAGATACGCAGTATTTT. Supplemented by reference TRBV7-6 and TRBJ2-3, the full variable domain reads GAGVSQSPRYKVTKRGQDVALRCDPISGHVSLYWYRQALGQGPEFLTYFNYEAQQDKSGLPNDRFSAERPEGSISTLTIQRTEQRDSAMYRCASSLRPGWITDTQYFGPGTRLTVL.

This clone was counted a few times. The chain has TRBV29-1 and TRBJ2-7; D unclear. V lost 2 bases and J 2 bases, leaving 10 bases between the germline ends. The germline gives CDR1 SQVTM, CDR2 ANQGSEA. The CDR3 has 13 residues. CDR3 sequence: CSVETYSTYEQYF. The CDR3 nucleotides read TGCAGCGTTGAAACTTACAGTACCTACGAGCAGTACTTC.